This note documents a single T cell receptor beta chain sequence. As yet, its antigen is unknown. The data belong to a study of PD-L1 blockade in urothelial cancer. Study context: About 90% of the roughly 29 patients were men who had bladder-origin urothelial cancer. The study's findings and limits: Durable-benefit patients expanded tumor-associated blood clones more at 3 weeks.

Added to each PCR by spiking were synthetic TCR analog templates. Clones were sequenced by immunoSEQ multiplex PCR, and TCRdb holds only the in-frame ones, with some missing. The sample consists of roughly 76,000 clones, more than 85% of them appearing once. This sample's time point: peripheral blood 6 weeks after treatment start. The sequences come from PBMCs, collected around atezolizumab (anti-PD-L1) treatment. The TCR comes from a woman older than 75 with urothelial cancer.

CDR3 nucleotide sequence: TGTGCCAGCAGCGCCGAGCGGGAGACGCAGTATTTT. It is translated as CASSAERETQYF. This chain links TRBV2 with TRBJ2-3; 8 bases are a match to TRBD2. V dropped 6 bases and J dropped 9; count of bases not matched to a gene: 5. The CDR3 has 12 residues. Per germline, CDR1 SNHLY and CDR2 FYNNEI.